The rows below give T cell receptor beta chains drawn from one sample of a study of blood T cell repertoires in COVID-19. The assay was immunoSEQ multiplex PCR, and TCRdb's table has in-frame clones only and misses some. Seen here are 200,000 to 250,000 clones, around nine tenths observed once, and the top ten hold roughly 14%. Sequencing was done on a sample of PBMCs or T cells enriched from blood (not recorded which). These receptors all come from a woman aged 45-60 years with acute COVID-19. Each CDR3 is given with its conserved first and last residue. The D gene is left open where the match is weak.

D gene | J gene | V gene | CDR3 DNA | CDR3 protein
- | TRBJ2-2 | TRBV10-3 | TGTGCCATCAGTGAGCCGAAAAAAAGCAAGACCGGGGAGCTGTTTTTT | CAISEPKKSKTGELFF
- | TRBJ1-4 | TRBV27 | TGTGCCAGCAGACCACAGGTGGGTCTGGAAAAACTGTTTTTT | CASRPQVGLEKLFF
- | TRBJ1-1 | TRBV12-3/TRBV12-4 | TGTGCCAGCAGTTTGATAGACAATGAAGCTTTCTTT | CASSLIDNEAFF
- | TRBJ2-2 | TRBV27 | TGTGCCAGCAGTTGGGGGCTGGGGACCGGGGAGCTGTTTTTT | CASSWGLGTGELFF
- | TRBJ2-5 | TRBV29-1 | TGCAGCGTCGGGACTGCCACACAAGAGACCCAGTACTTC | CSVGTATQETQYF
TRBD2 | TRBJ2-7 | TRBV2 | TGTGCCAGCAGCGAGGGACTAGCTTTCTACGAGCAGTACTTC | CASSEGLAFYEQYF
- | TRBJ2-7 | TRBV28 | TGTGCCAGCAGTTTGTCTACTGTTTACGAGCAGTACTTC | CASSLSTVYEQYF
TRBD1 | TRBJ1-6 | TRBV6-5 | TGTGCCAGCAGTTTAGACAGGGTTCGGTCACCCCTCCACTTT | CASSLDRVRSPLHF
- | TRBJ1-3 | TRBV7-9 | TGTGCCAGCAGCTCGACTAGCGACTCTGGAAACACCATATATTTT | CASSSTSDSGNTIYF
TRBD2 | TRBJ2-1 | TRBV11-3 | TGTGCCAGCAGCCGAGCGGGAGGACCCTACAATGAGCAGTTCTTC | CASSRAGGPYNEQFF
- | TRBJ1-3 | TRBV7-3 | TGTGCCAGCAGCTTAAGCACAGGTGCTGGAAACACCATATATTTT | CASSLSTGAGNTIYF
- | TRBJ1-4 | TRBV19 | TGTGCCAGTAGTGAGGGTTTCGGAAAACTGTTTTTT | CASSEGFGKLFF
- | TRBJ2-1 | TRBV7-3 | TGTGCCAGCAGCTTAGGTCCTGGGGCGTGGAATGAGCAGTTCTTC | CASSLGPGAWNEQFF
TRBD2 | TRBJ2-1 | TRBV6-6 | TGTGCCAGCAATACCGGGACTAGCGGGGAGCAGTTCTTC | CASNTGTSGEQFF
TRBD2 | TRBJ2-1 | TRBV20-1 | TGCAGTGCCCCTCGGGGGGATGAGCAGTTCTTC | CSAPRGDEQFF
- | TRBJ1-3 | TRBV7-9 | TGTGCCAGCAGCCCTCCCCCTATCCAAAACACCATATATTTT | CASSPPPIQNTIYF